These 9 T cell receptor beta chains were sequenced from one sample in a study of blood T cell repertoires in COVID-19. TCRdb keeps only in-frame clones here, not all; method: immunoSEQ multiplex PCR. The repertoire holds hundreds of thousands of clones, with 88% as singletons. Sequencing was done on a sample of peripheral blood. The receptors here all came from a woman between 40 and 50 years old who had recovered from COVID-19.

The chain joins TRBV30 to TRBJ2-1, with 9 bases aligning to TRBD2. CDR3 length: 16 amino acids. The V segment lost 0 bases and the J segment 10 bases; nucleotides outside the gene matches: 13. Germline values: CDR1 GTSNPN, CDR2 SVGIG (reference sequence). Written as DNA, the CDR3 is TGTGCCTGGAGTGTGGGTAGCGGGAGCCCCTTGGGGGAGCAGTTCTTC. Encoded protein: CAWSVGSGSPLGEQFF.

The rearrangement joins TRBV25-1 to TRBJ2-3; TRBD1 matches 11 bases. V was clipped by 0 bases and J by 3 bases; unmatched bases: 5. The germline gives CDR1 MGHDK, CDR2 SYGVNS. CDR3 size: 17 residues. The DNA of the CDR3 is TGTGCCAGCAGTGAATATAGGGGGACAGGGGGGACAGATACGCAGTATTTT. It specifies CASSEYRGTGGTDTQYF.

Remarks on this clone: The junction shows a germline mismatch at one end, possibly a read error. This chain links TRBV12-3 or TRBV12-4 with TRBJ2-7; TRBD2 matches at 12 bases. CDR3 length equals 11 residues. The CDR3 region has the DNA TGTGCCAGCAGCTCCGGACTAGCGGGGACCTTC. Protein product: CASSSGLAGTF.

This chain connects TRBV5-1 to TRBJ2-2; TRBD2 aligns across 8 bases. Germline loops: CDR1 SGHRS, CDR2 YFSETQ. Trimming at V came to 2 bases and at J to 6 bases, leaving 9 bases not matched to a gene. The CDR3 is made up of 16 amino acids. CDR3 nucleotides: TGCGCCAGCAGCTTTGTAGCGGGATCGGTTTCCGGGGAGCTGTTTTTT. Translated, it gives CASSFVAGSVSGELFF.

This rearrangement joins TRBV7-9 to TRBJ1-1, with D perhaps TRBD1 (5 bases). The CDR3 length is 16 residues. Trimming took off 5 bases at V and 1 base at J, with 17 bases between the two ends. Germline V gene data show CDR1 as SEHNR and CDR2 as FQNEAQ (reference sequence). The CDR3 DNA follows: TGTGCCAGCAGCCCCTATGGGGGGACCGAGAACACTGAAGCTTTCTTT. Protein sequence: CASSPYGGTENTEAFF.

V is TRBV19 and J is TRBJ2-1; TRBD2 matches 8 bases. The CDR3 covers 18 residues. Trimming took 5 bases from V and 5 from J; bases not matched to a gene: 17. Per the germline V gene, CDR1 is LNHDA and CDR2 is SQIVND (reference sequence). DNA of the CDR3: TGTGCCAGTAGTGCCGGGGGACTTTCGGGAGGGCCGGACAATGAGCAGTTCTTC. Translation: CASSAGGLSGGPDNEQFF.

CDR3 region: CASSASGGNTEAFF. The CDR3 DNA reads TGTGCCAGCAGCGCCTCAGGGGGAAATACTGAAGCTTTCTTT. The chain is built from TRBV9 and TRBJ1-1; TRBD1 aligns across 7 bases. Germline values: CDR1 SGDLS, CDR2 YYNGEE. The V gene end was trimmed by 3 bases and the J gene end by 5 bases; junction bases not matched to a gene: 7. There are 14 residues in the CDR3.

The rearrangement uses TRBV2 and TRBJ2-2; 7 positions agree with TRBD2. This CDR3 is 14 amino acids long. J gave up 6 bases and V 7 bases, and 8 bases lay outside the gene matches. Per germline, CDR1 SNHLY and CDR2 FYNNEI. CDR3 sequence reads: CASTGTRGAGELFF. CDR3 coding DNA: TGTGCCAGCACCGGGACCCGGGGGGCCGGGGAGCTGTTTTTT.

This chain joins TRBV29-1 and TRBJ2-7, with 10 bases aligning to TRBD2. Losses at the gene ends were 4 bases for V and 3 bases for J; bases not matched to a gene: 12. There are 16 residues in the CDR3. Germline assignment: CDR1 SQVTM and CDR2 ANQGSEA. CDR3 sequence: CSVVGGASGGDYEQYF. CDR3 DNA sequence: TGCAGCGTTGTGGGGGGGGCTAGCGGGGGAGACTACGAGCAGTACTTC.